The next 15 T cell receptor beta chains were all read from a single sample in a study of T-cell reconstitution after alpha-beta-depleted transplantation in children. Unique molecular identifiers were incorporated when the TCRbeta library was constructed. TCRdb used MiXCR to reprocess the PCR reads, holding one entry per CDR3 protein. The table has a few hundred thousand distinct CDR3 sequences, about 9.4% seen once. Sequencing was performed on PBMCs from the stem cell graft donor, taken from the stem cell graft. Receptors originate from a human donor who donated a stem cell graft to a child with acute lymphoblastic leukemia.

V usage is TRBV4-1 and J usage is TRBJ2-7; 10 nucleotides agree with TRBD2. CDR1 is MGHRA, CDR2 YSYEKL, per germline. There are 16 residues in the CDR3. Unmatched junction bases numbered 5, after V lost 3 bases and J lost 0 bases. CDR3 DNA sequence: TGCGCCAGCAGCCAGTTAGCGGGAGGCCTCTCCTACGAGCAGTACTTC. This codes for CASSQLAGGLSYEQYF.

The table lists this clonotype with a few counts. The V and J genes are TRBV5-1 and TRBJ1-1; D not certain. The V gene lost 7 bases and the J gene lost 1 base, with 14 bases spanning the gap. The CDR3 length is 14 residues. Germline V gene data show CDR1 as SGHRS and CDR2 as YFSETQ. CDR3 nucleotides: TGCGCCAGCGGACCTGAGGTTTGGAACACTGAAGCTTTCTTT. As protein: CASGPEVWNTEAFF.

This clonotype was seen a few times. The chain combines TRBV11-2 with TRBJ2-7; 9 positions agree with TRBD2. This CDR3 region has 17 residues. V shed 0 bases and J 7 bases; nucleotides not matched to a gene: 13. Germline V gives CDR1 SGHAT, CDR2 FQNNGV. The CDR3 loop reads CASSLEFSAGGPREQYF. CDR3 DNA: TGTGCCAGCAGCTTAGAATTTTCGGCGGGAGGGCCACGGGAGCAGTACTTC.

This chain uses TRBV7-8 with TRBJ1-5, with D possibly being TRBD1 (5 bases). Germline V CDR1 and CDR2: SGHVS, FQNEAQ. CDR3 length: 16 amino acids. The ends were cut back, 5 bases at V and 0 bases at J, with 14 bases in the middle. The CDR3 loop reads CASSTRGGVSNQPQHF. CDR3 bases: TGTGCCAGCAGCACCCGGGGGGGAGTTAGCAATCAGCCCCAGCATTTT.

This sequence joins TRBV27 and TRBJ2-1, with 8 bases aligning to TRBD2. The CDR3 length is 15 residues. CDR1 is MNHEY, CDR2 SMNVEV, per germline (reference sequence). With 4 bases clipped from V and 4 bases from J, the junction kept 6 bases outside the gene matches. The CDR3 sequence: CASSSAAGVYNEQFF. In DNA, the CDR3 is TGTGCCAGCAGTTCTGCAGCGGGAGTTTACAATGAGCAGTTCTTC.

This clonotype was seen more than once but under ten times. The gene calls are TRBV7-6 and TRBJ2-2, with TRBD2 identical over 7 bases. This CDR3 region has 15 residues. The germline gives CDR1 SGHVS, CDR2 FNYEAQ. Trimming removed 8 bases from V and 4 bases from J; junction bases left unmatched: 10. In nucleotides, the CDR3 is TGTGCCAGCGCCGTGTGGCGGGAGCTCACCGGGGAGCTGTTTTTT. Protein: CASAVWRELTGELFF.

In this sample, this clonotype turned up a few times. The chain combines TRBV3-1 with TRBJ2-1, with 11 bases identical to TRBD2. V was pared by 2 bases and J by 7 bases, with 16 bases of the junction left unmatched. The V gene's germline CDR1 is LGHDT and CDR2 YNNKEL (reference sequence). This CDR3 is 19 amino acids long. Here the CDR3 DNA reads TGTGCCAGCAGCCAAACGGCTCCGCTCATAGCGGGAGGGTGGAATGAGCAGTTCTTC. Translated, it gives CASSQTAPLIAGGWNEQFF.

The chain is built from TRBV20-1 and TRBJ2-2, with D perhaps TRBD2 (5 bases). Germline V gives CDR1 DFQATT, CDR2 SNEGSKA (reference sequence). The CDR3 runs to 13 residues. The ends were cut back, 6 bases at V and 4 bases at J, with 12 bases in the middle. The CDR3 loop reads CSALPRATGELFF. CDR3 nucleotide sequence: TGCAGTGCGCTTCCGAGGGCCACCGGGGAGCTGTTTTTT.

This clonotype was detected many times. CDR3 amino acids: CASGTGLMSSYNEQFF. CDR3 sequence (DNA): TGTGCCAGCGGGACGGGGCTTATGAGCTCCTACAATGAGCAGTTCTTC. The genes are TRBV6-1 and TRBJ2-1; D possibly matches TRBD1 or TRBD2 (5 bases each). Germline-derived CDR1 and CDR2 are MNHNS and SASEGT. The ends were cut back, 8 bases at V and 0 bases at J, with 17 bases in the middle. The CDR3 sequence is 16 residues long.

This clonotype was seen a few times. The rearrangement uses TRBV15 and TRBJ2-7; 11 bases are a match to TRBD2. V shed 1 base and J 4 bases; nucleotides not matched to a gene: 9. Germline CDR1 is LNHNV and CDR2 is YYDKDF (reference sequence). CDR3 length equals 17 residues. CDR3 region: CATSRVLAGELAYEQYF. The DNA for the CDR3 is TGTGCCACCAGCAGAGTACTAGCGGGAGAGTTAGCGTACGAGCAGTACTTC.

J is TRBJ2-5 and V is TRBV20-1; 7 bases map to TRBD1. Trimming removed 5 bases from V and 5 bases from J; junction bases left unmatched: 5. Germline loops: CDR1 DFQATT, CDR2 SNEGSKA (reference sequence). The CDR3 contains 12 residues. The CDR3 nucleotides read TGCAGTGCTTCCGGGACAGACGAGACCCAGTACTTC. Its translation: CSASGTDETQYF.

This chain uses TRBV5-1 with TRBJ1-6, with D hard to call. Trimming left V 4 bases short and J 7 bases short, with 12 bases between. In germline, CDR1 is SGHRS, CDR2 YFSETQ. The CDR3 spans 14 residues. The DNA of the CDR3 is TGCGCCAGCAGCGAAGGGATTTGGAATTCACCCCTCCACTTT. Translation: CASSEGIWNSPLHF.

V is TRBV7-3 and J is TRBJ1-6; perhaps TRBD1 as D (6 bases). This CDR3 region has 15 residues. The V and J ends lost 5 bases and 6 bases respectively, with 14 bases between them. CDR1 and CDR2 (germline): SGHTA, FQGTGA. The CDR3 DNA reads as TGTGCCAGCAGCCTGAGGGGGTCGACTAATTCACCCCTCCACTTT. It specifies CASSLRGSTNSPLHF.

The CDR3 here is CASSPGQGVNSPLHF. As DNA, the CDR3 is TGTGCCAGCAGTCCAGGACAGGGGGTAAATTCACCCCTCCACTTT. The chain links TRBV28 to TRBJ1-6; 10 bases are shared with TRBD1. The ends lost 5 bases at V and 7 bases at J; junction bases unmatched: 5. The CDR3 runs to 15 residues. Germline V gene lookup returns CDR1 MDHEN and CDR2 SYDVKM.

This clonotype was counted ten times or more. V usage is TRBV9 and J usage is TRBJ1-2; D gene unclear. Germline loops: CDR1 SGDLS, CDR2 YYNGEE. The CDR3 loop spans 13 amino acids. V was shortened by 1 base and J by 3 bases, with 7 bases between the two germline ends. CDR3 coding DNA: TGTGCCAGCAGCGTAATAGGCGACTATGGCTACACCTTC. Amino acids: CASSVIGDYGYTF. Complete variable domain (other parts from reference TRBV9 and TRBJ1-2): DSGVTQTPKHLITATGQRVTLRCSPRSGDLSVYWYQQSLDQGLQFLIQYYNGEERAKGNILERFSAQQFPDLHSELNLSSLELGDSALYFCASSVIGDYGYTFGSGTRLTVV.